A single sample gave rise to the 26 T cell receptor beta chains below, sequenced in a study of T cells after yellow fever vaccination. TCRdb itself ran the 5' RACE reads through MiXCR, one entry per CDR3 protein. The profile shows roughly 140,000 distinct CDR3 sequences, over 7% of them singletons. This specimen was CD4+ T cells sorted from PBMCs, taken 5 days after the yellow fever booster vaccination. All receptors come from a man in his thirties or forties who received the YFV17D yellow fever vaccine.

This clonotype was observed many times. The genes are TRBV20-1 and TRBJ1-6; D not certain. The CDR3 runs to 11 residues. The germline V and J ends were trimmed by 6 bases and 5 bases, with 5 bases remaining between them. CDR1 and CDR2 (germline): DFQATT, SNEGSKA (reference sequence). CDR3 sequence: CSATNNSPLHF. The CDR3 nucleotides are TGCAGTGCCACCAATAATTCACCCCTCCACTTT.

Note on this clonotype: Being one base from a much bigger clone, this may be a read error. The chain carries TRBV20-1 and TRBJ2-7, with D possibly matching TRBD1 (6 bases). CDR3 length equals 11 residues. V lost 5 bases to trimming and J lost 8 bases, with 13 bases between them. Germline V gene sequence: CDR1 DFQATT, CDR2 SNEGSKA (reference sequence). The CDR3 protein is CSAFTGYQQYF. DNA of the CDR3: TGCAGTGCTTTTACAGGGTACCAGCAGTACTTC.

This clonotype was seen repeatedly, ten times or more. The chain employs TRBV6-2 or TRBV6-3 and TRBJ2-1; no reliable D call. Germline V lookup: CDR1 MNHEY, CDR2 SVGEGT. This CDR3 has 11 amino acids. Trimming shortened V by 6 bases and J by 8 bases, and 8 bases separated the two germline ends. This CDR3 is CASSDLDEQFF. The CDR3 DNA reads TGTGCCAGCAGCGATTTGGATGAGCAGTTCTTC.

This clonotype showed up many times. V is TRBV5-1 and J is TRBJ2-1; no clear D gene. Germline CDR1 reads SGHRS; CDR2 reads YFSETQ. The CDR3 runs 13 residues. The V gene lost 3 bases and the J gene lost 4 bases, with 8 bases spanning the gap. CDR3 amino acids: CASSSTLYNEQFF. The CDR3 bases are TGCGCCAGCAGCTCTACCTTGTACAATGAGCAGTTCTTC.

This clonotype was found many times. V usage is TRBV7-2 and J usage is TRBJ1-6; D gene ambiguous. Trimming took off 3 bases at V and 10 bases at J, with 4 bases between the two ends. This CDR3 contains 11 residues. Germline V gene data show CDR1 as SGHTA and CDR2 as FQGNSA. In nucleotides, the CDR3 is TGTGCCAGCAGCTTCGGATCACCCCTCCACTTT. It codes for CASSFGSPLHF.

Many counts were recorded for this clonotype. The V call is TRBV20-1, the J call TRBJ1-2; no clear D. Germline CDR1 is DFQATT and CDR2 is SNEGSKA (reference sequence). The CDR3 is 11 amino acids. V lost 3 bases and J 5 bases, leaving 7 bases between the germline ends. The DNA for the CDR3 is TGCAGTGCTAGGCGATCTTATGGCTACACCTTC. It translates to CSARRSYGYTF.

This clonotype has at least ten counts. This sequence joins TRBV7-6 and TRBJ2-1, with D possibly being TRBD2 (6 bases). V was pared by 3 bases and J by 3 bases, with 12 bases between. Germline-derived CDR1 and CDR2 are SGHVS and FNYEAQ. The CDR3 covers 15 residues. The CDR3 DNA follows: TGTGCCAGCAGCTTGCGGGACCTAGGCTACAATGAGCAGTTCTTC. This encodes CASSLRDLGYNEQFF. Full variable domain (rest looked up from reference TRBV7-6 and TRBJ2-1): GAGVSQSPRYKVTKRGQDVALRCDPISGHVSLYWYRQALGQGPEFLTYFNYEAQQDKSGLPNDRFSAERPEGSISTLTIQRTEQRDSAMYRCASSLRDLGYNEQFFGPGTRLTVL.

The sample holds a few counts of this clonotype. The chain joins TRBV9 to TRBJ2-1, with D possibly TRBD1 on 5 matching bases. This CDR3 spans 13 amino acids. The V end was cut by 0 bases, the J end by 12 bases, with 13 bases between. Germline loops: CDR1 SGDLS, CDR2 YYNGEE. As DNA, the CDR3 is TGTGCCAGCAGCGTAGAACGACGGACACTGCAGTTCTTC. Amino acids: CASSVERRTLQFF.

The sample holds many counts of this clonotype. The rearrangement links TRBV7-2 to TRBJ2-1; the match to TRBD2 covers 7 bases. Germline CDR1 and CDR2: SGHTA and FQGNSA. CDR3 size: 14 residues. Unmatched junction bases numbered 6, after V lost 3 bases and J lost 7 bases. CDR3 nucleotides: TGTGCCAGCAGCTTTGTCCTAGCGGCAAATGAGCAGTTCTTC. Encoded protein: CASSFVLAANEQFF. Complete variable domain (other parts from reference TRBV7-2 and TRBJ2-1): GAGVSQSPSNKVTEKGKDVELRCDPISGHTALYWYRQSLGQGLEFLIYFQGNSAPDKSGLPSDRFSAERTGGSVSTLTIQRTQQEDSAVYLCASSFVLAANEQFFGPGTRLTVL.

This clonotype was counted ten times or more. The gene calls are TRBV7-2 and TRBJ2-1, with 7 bases lining up with TRBD2. V lost 7 bases, J lost 11 bases, and 8 bases stayed unmatched. CDR3 length equals 12 residues. Per the germline V gene, CDR1 is SGHTA and CDR2 is FQGNSA. The CDR3 sequence: CASKERGDQQFF. CDR3 in DNA: TGTGCCAGCAAGGAGCGGGGAGACCAGCAGTTCTTC. The whole variable domain, remainder taken from reference TRBV7-2 and TRBJ2-1, is GAGVSQSPSNKVTEKGKDVELRCDPISGHTALYWYRQSLGQGLEFLIYFQGNSAPDKSGLPSDRFSAERTGGSVSTLTIQRTQQEDSAVYLCASKERGDQQFFGPGTRLTVL.

In its sample, this clonotype was seen many times. The chain couples TRBV6-5 to TRBJ2-6; D gene ambiguous. The germline V and J ends were trimmed by 6 bases and 0 bases, with 12 bases remaining between them. The CDR3 length is 16 residues. CDR1 MNHEY and CDR2 SVGAGI come from the germline V gene. CDR3 nucleotide sequence: TGTGCCAGCAGACCGATGGGCGGCTCTGGGGCCAACGTCCTGACTTTC. Translating gives CASRPMGGSGANVLTF.

This clonotype occurred many times. This rearrangement joins TRBV5-5 to TRBJ2-2; D is undetermined. Germline lookup yields CDR1 SGHKS and CDR2 YYEKEE (reference sequence). V lost 4 bases, J lost 0 bases, and 13 bases lay in between. This CDR3 is 16 amino acids long. The CDR3 nucleotides are TGTGCCAGCAGCCACTACAGCGCCACGAACACCGGGGAGCTGTTTTTT. Amino acids: CASSHYSATNTGELFF.

The V call is TRBV27, the J call TRBJ2-2, with TRBD2 matching 8 bases. Germline CDR1 is MNHEY and CDR2 is SMNVEV (reference sequence). J gave up 4 bases and V 2 bases, and 9 bases lay outside the gene matches. The CDR3 sequence is 17 residues long. The CDR3 loop is CASSLPGIAGRTGELFF. CDR3 sequence (DNA): TGTGCCAGCAGTTTACCTGGGATAGCGGGGCGCACCGGGGAGCTGTTTTTT.

This clonotype was recorded at least ten times. The rearrangement uses TRBV27 and TRBJ2-2; no firm D call. CDR1 MNHEY and CDR2 SMNVEV come from the germline V gene (reference sequence). With 4 bases removed from V and 6 bases from J, the gap between germline ends came to 6 bases. This CDR3 has 12 residues. CDR3 sequence reads: CASSWRSGELFF. Here the CDR3 DNA reads TGTGCCAGCAGTTGGCGCTCCGGGGAGCTGTTTTTT.

This clonotype was counted ten times or more. This chain links TRBV20-1 with TRBJ2-7; tentative D call: TRBD2 (5 bases). This CDR3 is built from 12 residues. The V gene's germline CDR1 is DFQATT and CDR2 SNEGSKA (reference sequence). The V end lost 4 bases, the J end lost 1 base, and 8 bases lay between the germline ends. The CDR3 nucleotides are TGCAGTGCTAAGGACTGGTCCTACGAGCAGTACTTC. Its protein product is CSAKDWSYEQYF.

This clonotype was recorded many times. This chain uses TRBV7-4 with TRBJ1-4; 7 bases agree with TRBD1. V lost 4 bases to trimming and J lost 0 bases; unmatched junction nucleotides: 2. From germline, CDR1 is SGHVT and CDR2 SQSDAQ. This CDR3 comprises 15 residues. This CDR3 reads CASSSQGATNEKLFF. The DNA for the CDR3 is TGTGCCAGCAGCTCCCAGGGGGCAACTAATGAAAAACTGTTTTTT.

This clonotype was found many times. The chain joins TRBV25-1 to TRBJ2-5, with 8 bases fitting TRBD2. Trimming at V came to 2 bases and at J to 5 bases, leaving 13 bases not matched to a gene. Per germline, CDR1 MGHDK and CDR2 SYGVNS. The CDR3 contains 17 residues. The CDR3 sequence: CASSEASGGARIETQYF. Here the CDR3 DNA reads TGTGCCAGCAGTGAAGCTTCCGGGGGGGCTCGCATTGAGACCCAGTACTTC.

This clonotype was recorded many times. Written as DNA, the CDR3 is TGTGCCAGCAGATTTAGCGGGGATTACAATGAGCAGTTCTTC. Amino acid sequence: CASRFSGDYNEQFF. This chain connects TRBV6-5 to TRBJ2-1; 8 bases align to TRBD2. CDR1 and CDR2 from the germline V gene are MNHEY and SVGAGI. The V gene end was trimmed by 6 bases and the J gene end by 4 bases; junction bases not matched to a gene: 5. The CDR3 totals 14 residues.

Concerning this clonotype itself: This could be a read error, since a much larger clone is one nucleotide away. This chain uses TRBV7-9 with TRBJ2-7; a possible D gene is TRBD2 (7 bases). From germline, CDR1 is SEHNR and CDR2 FQNEAQ (reference sequence). The CDR3 is 16 residues long. The DNA of the CDR3 is TGTGACAGCAGCTTAGGAGGGGGGGTATGGACCTACGAGCAGTACTTC. Residues: CDSSLGGGVWTYEQYF.

In this sample, this clonotype turned up many times. V is TRBV21-1 and J is TRBJ2-1; the D call TRBD1 from the table was never checked on the DNA. TRBV21-1 is an annotated pseudogene. The CDR3 loop spans 17 amino acids. The DNA of the CDR3 is TGTGCCAGCAGCAAAGCGCATGGGGCACCGCAATACAATGAGCAGTTCTTC. This codes for CASSKAHGAPQYNEQFF.

In its sample, this clonotype was seen many times. This chain joins TRBV5-1 and TRBJ2-7; 7 positions agree with TRBD1. V gave up 4 bases and J gave up 4 bases; unmatched junction bases: 8. Looked up from germline, CDR1 is SGHRS and CDR2 is YFSETQ. The CDR3 runs to 14 residues. The CDR3 sequence: CASSTTGTAYEQYF. DNA for the CDR3: TGCGCCAGCAGCACCACCGGGACAGCGTACGAGCAGTACTTC. Using reference TRBV5-1 and TRBJ2-7 for the parts outside the CDR3, the full variable domain is KAGVTQTPRYLIKTRGQQVTLSCSPISGHRSVSWYQQTPGQGLQFLFEYFSETQRNKGNFPGRFSGRQFSNSRSEMNVSTLELGDSALYLCASSTTGTAYEQYFGPGTRLTVT.

This clonotype was seen at least ten times. The chain links TRBV11-2 to TRBJ2-3; 10 positions agree with TRBD2. With 5 bases clipped from V and 0 bases from J, the junction kept 17 bases outside the gene matches. Germline values: CDR1 SGHAT, CDR2 FQNNGV. This CDR3 is 20 amino acids long. CDR3 DNA sequence: TGTGCCAGCAGCAGAACAACGCCGGGACTAGCGAGATCTAGCACAGATACGCAGTATTTT. Translation: CASSRTTPGLARSSTDTQYF.

In this sample, this clonotype turned up many times. The chain combines TRBV6-2 or TRBV6-3 with TRBJ2-7; 10 nucleotides match TRBD2. Trimming removed 7 bases from V and 0 bases from J; junction bases left unmatched: 3. This CDR3 comprises 14 residues. The germline V gene has CDR1 MNHEY and CDR2 SVGEGT. This CDR3 reads CASTGLAASYEQYF. The CDR3 region has the DNA TGTGCCAGCACTGGACTAGCGGCCTCCTACGAGCAGTACTTC.

The sample holds many counts of this clonotype. The genes are TRBV6-1 and TRBJ1-1; D is unclear. The CDR3 totals 15 residues. Germline assignment: CDR1 MNHNS and CDR2 SASEGT. The V gene lost 6 bases and the J gene lost 11 bases, with 25 bases spanning the gap. The CDR3 DNA follows: TGTGCCAGCAGCGGGTTGTCAACGCCCCGATGGGTCGCTTTCTTT. As protein: CASSGLSTPRWVAFF.

There are many counts of this clonotype. This chain uses TRBV5-1 with TRBJ2-1, with 7 bases fitting TRBD2. The V gene end was trimmed by 6 bases and the J gene end by 9 bases; junction bases not matched to a gene: 12. There are 14 residues in the CDR3. Germline-derived CDR1 and CDR2 are SGHRS and YFSETQ. This CDR3 is CASTRDYLVREQFF. DNA for the CDR3: TGCGCCAGCACCCGGGACTATTTAGTCCGTGAGCAGTTCTTC. The variable domain in full, completed from reference TRBV5-1 and TRBJ2-1, reads KAGVTQTPRYLIKTRGQQVTLSCSPISGHRSVSWYQQTPGQGLQFLFEYFSETQRNKGNFPGRFSGRQFSNSRSEMNVSTLELGDSALYLCASTRDYLVREQFFGPGTRLTVL.

This clonotype was counted at least ten times. The chain recombines TRBV3-1 with TRBJ2-1, with 14 bases that match TRBD2. In germline, CDR1 is LGHDT, CDR2 YNNKEL (reference sequence). Trimming took 3 bases from V and 5 from J; bases not matched to a gene: 6. The CDR3 is 17 residues long. CDR3 residues: CASSQEEGLAGDNEQFF. The DNA for the CDR3 is TGTGCCAGCAGCCAGGAGGAGGGACTAGCGGGAGACAATGAGCAGTTCTTC.